The rows below give T cell receptor beta chains drawn from one sample of a study of cytomegalovirus exposure and HLA in healthy donors. Sequenced by immunoSEQ multiplex PCR; TCRdb stores in-frame clones only, minus some. The sample holds some 96,000 clones, around four fifths seen once. Material: PBMCs. These receptors were collected from a woman aged 55 to 70 in good health and CMV-seronegative. CDR3s leave out the opening cysteine and the closing phenylalanine or tryptophan. Size is stated for part of the rows, as once, few or many counts, or as a class when the clone is expanded.

clone_size v_call cdr3_aa
- TRBV19 ASSRRSSGGFTGELF
- TRBV28 ASTGVYGYT
- TRBV30 AWSQGKSRDGYT
- TRBV19 ASRFTGVGQPQH
- TRBV7-9 ASSGTSGSFQETQY
- TRBV7-2 ASSSTGGWTEAF
- TRBV20-1 SAPREGGML
- TRBV6-1 ASLRDRGNTIY
- TRBV7-8 ASSAGTGGNQPQH
- TRBV7-6 ASSLVVGVNSPLH
once TRBV28 ASSYPGLATKETQY
- TRBV7-9 ASSPGLAGGPETQY
- TRBV30 AGTGGENIQY
few TRBV5-1 ASSLADRTGANVLT
few TRBV7-6 ASSKGGVRGTEAF
- TRBV10-2 ASSEPGQGNEAF
- TRBV2 ASSDTGGNTEAF
- TRBV7-9 ASSIPQAWNTGELF
- TRBV28 ASSLNFGSFYGYT
- TRBV9 ASSPGLAGANTGELF
- TRBV19 ASTMGGSNQPQH
- TRBV7-6 ASSLETGGYEQY
- TRBV5-6 ASSAWTSGLYEQY
- TRBV6-5 ASSYKKRDRDHEQY
- TRBV5-6 ASSLAGTRWNEQF
once TRBV4-1 ASSHQGWSTEAF
- TRBV4-3 ASSQDQSVSYEQY
- TRBV4-3 ASSQGEGGRSAF
- TRBV6-5 ASSAIDRVYEQY
- TRBV6-4 ASSETGGYGYT
- TRBV6-6 ASSPPRERTDTQY
- TRBV28 ASSSPQGGDEQY
- TRBV5-4 ASSLGTSTDTQY
- TRBV7-2 ASSVQGEGNYGYT
- TRBV9 ASSETSEPYNEQF
- TRBV28 ASSPDGGGYT
- TRBV5-1 ASSLGTSGIRYQETQY
- TRBV7-2 ASSRDRPSGNTIY
- TRBV30 AWSAQTGGANVLT
- TRBV5-1 ASSLVGQSNTEAF
- TRBV7-9 ASSLGGLYNEQF
- TRBV7-2 ASSWGGAYGYT
- TRBV30 AWSVQGGRVQF
- TRBV7-2 ASSQKTGPRYNEQF
- TRBV25-1 ASSPQEGYYGYT
- TRBV5-4 ASSLSLAGDEQY
- TRBV5-5 ASSLGSLAGQRYGYT
few TRBV5-1 ASSIGTASGNTIY
- TRBV19 ASSNDAGPSYGYT
- TRBV7-2 ASSLDGGQYEQY
- TRBV7-2 ASSLTVYEQY